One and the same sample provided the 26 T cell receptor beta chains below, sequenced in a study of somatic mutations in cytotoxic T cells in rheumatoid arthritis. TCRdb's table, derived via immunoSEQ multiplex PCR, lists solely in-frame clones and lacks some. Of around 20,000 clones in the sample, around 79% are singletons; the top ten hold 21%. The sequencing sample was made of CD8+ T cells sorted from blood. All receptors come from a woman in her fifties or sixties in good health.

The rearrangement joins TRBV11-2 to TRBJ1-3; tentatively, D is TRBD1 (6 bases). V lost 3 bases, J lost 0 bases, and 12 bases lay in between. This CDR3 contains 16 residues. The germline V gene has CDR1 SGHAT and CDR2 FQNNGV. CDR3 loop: CASSFRGQNSGNTIYF. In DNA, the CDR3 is TGTGCCAGCAGCTTCAGGGGCCAGAACTCTGGAAACACCATATATTTT.

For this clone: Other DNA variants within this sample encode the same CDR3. CDR3: CASSLEGNEQFF. Written as DNA, the CDR3 is TGTGCCAGCAGCTTAGAAGGGAATGAGCAGTTCTTC. The chain recombines TRBV7-8 with TRBJ2-1, with D hard to call. Trimming shortened V by 1 base and J by 7 bases, and 5 bases separated the two germline ends. This CDR3 is built from 12 residues. Germline V gene sequence: CDR1 SGHVS, CDR2 FQNEAQ. Full variable domain (missing parts from reference TRBV7-8 and TRBJ2-1): GAGVSQSPRYKVAKRGQDVALRCDPISGHVSLFWYQQALGQGPEFLTYFQNEAQLDKSGLPSDRFFAERPEGSVSTLKIQRTQQEDSAVYLCASSLEGNEQFFGPGTRLTVL.

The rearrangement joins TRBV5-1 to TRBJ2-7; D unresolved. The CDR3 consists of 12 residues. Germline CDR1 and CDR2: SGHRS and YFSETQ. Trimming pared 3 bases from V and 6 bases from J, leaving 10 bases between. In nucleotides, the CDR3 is TGCGCCAGCAGCTCCAACTTCGGCGAGCAGTACTTC. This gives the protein CASSSNFGEQYF.

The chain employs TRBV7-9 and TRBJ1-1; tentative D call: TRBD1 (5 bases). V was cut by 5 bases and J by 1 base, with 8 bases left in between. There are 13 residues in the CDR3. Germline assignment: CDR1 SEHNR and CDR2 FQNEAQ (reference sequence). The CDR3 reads CASSGGENTEAFF. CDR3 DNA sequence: TGTGCCAGCAGCGGGGGGGAGAACACTGAAGCTTTCTTT.

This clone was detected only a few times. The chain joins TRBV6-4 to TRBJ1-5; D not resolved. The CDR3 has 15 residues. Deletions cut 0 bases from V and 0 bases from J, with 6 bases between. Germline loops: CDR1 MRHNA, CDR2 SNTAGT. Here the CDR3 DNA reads TGTGCCAGCAGTGACTCGGCAGATAGCAATCAGCCCCAGCATTTT. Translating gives CASSDSADSNQPQHF.

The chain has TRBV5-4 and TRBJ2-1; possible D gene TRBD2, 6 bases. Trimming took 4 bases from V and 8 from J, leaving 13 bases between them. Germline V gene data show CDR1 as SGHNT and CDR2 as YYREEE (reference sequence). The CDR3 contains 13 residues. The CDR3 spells CASSAGWEDEQFF. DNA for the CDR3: TGTGCCAGCAGCGCCGGATGGGAGGATGAGCAGTTCTTC.

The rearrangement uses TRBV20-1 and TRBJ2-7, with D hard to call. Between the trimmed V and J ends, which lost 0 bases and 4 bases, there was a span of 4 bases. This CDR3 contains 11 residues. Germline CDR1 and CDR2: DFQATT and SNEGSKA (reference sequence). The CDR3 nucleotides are TGCAGTGCTAGAGATTTGTACGAGCAGTACTTC. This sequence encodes CSARDLYEQYF.

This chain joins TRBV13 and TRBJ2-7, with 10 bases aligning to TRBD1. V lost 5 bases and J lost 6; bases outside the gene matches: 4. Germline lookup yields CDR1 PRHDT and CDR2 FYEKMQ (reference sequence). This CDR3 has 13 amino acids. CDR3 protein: CASSPRDRGEQYF. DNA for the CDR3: TGTGCCAGCAGCCCCCGGGACAGGGGCGAGCAGTACTTC.

DNA for the CDR3: TGTGCCAGCACCTTGGGACTAGGCCACAATGAGCAGTTCTTC. This codes for CASTLGLGHNEQFF. The rearrangement links TRBV27 to TRBJ2-1; 8 nucleotides align to TRBD2. CDR3 length: 14 residues. Germline lookup yields CDR1 MNHEY and CDR2 SMNVEV (reference sequence). J lost 5 bases, V lost 7 bases, and 7 bases had no gene match.

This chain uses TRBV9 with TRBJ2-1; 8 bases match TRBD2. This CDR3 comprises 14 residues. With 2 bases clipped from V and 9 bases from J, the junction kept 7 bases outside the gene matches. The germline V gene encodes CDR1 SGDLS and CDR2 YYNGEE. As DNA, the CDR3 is TGTGCCAGCAGCGTTGGGACTAGAACGTTTGAGCAGTTCTTC. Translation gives CASSVGTRTFEQFF.

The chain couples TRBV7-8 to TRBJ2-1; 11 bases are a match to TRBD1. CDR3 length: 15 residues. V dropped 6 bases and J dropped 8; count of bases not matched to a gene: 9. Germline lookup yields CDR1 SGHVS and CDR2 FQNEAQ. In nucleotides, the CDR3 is TGTGCCAGCAGTCTAAGAAGGACAGGGGGCCATGAGCAGTTCTTC. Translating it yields CASSLRRTGGHEQFF.

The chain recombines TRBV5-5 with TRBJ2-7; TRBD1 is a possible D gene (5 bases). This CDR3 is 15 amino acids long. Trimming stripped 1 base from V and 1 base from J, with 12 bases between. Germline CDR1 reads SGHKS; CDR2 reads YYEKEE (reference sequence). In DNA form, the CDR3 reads TGTGCCAGCAGCTTGTTGCCCAGGGCGTCCTACGAGCAGTACTTC. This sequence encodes CASSLLPRASYEQYF.

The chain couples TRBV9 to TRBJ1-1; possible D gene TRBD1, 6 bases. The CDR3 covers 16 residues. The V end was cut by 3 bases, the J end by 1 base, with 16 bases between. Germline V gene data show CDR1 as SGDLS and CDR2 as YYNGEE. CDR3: CASSGGATRGNTEAFF. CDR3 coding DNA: TGTGCCAGCAGCGGGGGGGCCACCCGCGGGAACACTGAAGCTTTCTTT.

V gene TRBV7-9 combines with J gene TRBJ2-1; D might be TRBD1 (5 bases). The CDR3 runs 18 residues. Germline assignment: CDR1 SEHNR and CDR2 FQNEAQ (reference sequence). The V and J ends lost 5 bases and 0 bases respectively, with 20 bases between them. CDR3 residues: CASSPTPWGSYSYNEQFF. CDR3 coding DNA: TGTGCCAGCAGCCCCACCCCTTGGGGCAGTTACTCCTACAATGAGCAGTTCTTC.

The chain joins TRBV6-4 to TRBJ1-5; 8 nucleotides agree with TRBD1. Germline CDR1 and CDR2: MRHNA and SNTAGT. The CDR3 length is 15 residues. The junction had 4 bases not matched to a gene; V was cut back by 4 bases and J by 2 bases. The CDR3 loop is CASSATGDGNQPQHF. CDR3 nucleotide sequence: TGTGCCAGCAGTGCGACAGGGGACGGCAATCAGCCCCAGCATTTT.

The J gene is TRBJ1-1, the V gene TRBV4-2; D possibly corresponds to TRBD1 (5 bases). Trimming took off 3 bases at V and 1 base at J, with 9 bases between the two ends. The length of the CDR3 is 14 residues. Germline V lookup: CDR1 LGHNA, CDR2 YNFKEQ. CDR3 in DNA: TGTGCCAGCAGCCAGGGACTCGAGAACACTGAAGCTTTCTTT. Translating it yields CASSQGLENTEAFF.

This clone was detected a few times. CDR3 residues: CASSFETDTQYF. CDR3 DNA sequence: TGTGCCAGCAGCTTCGAGACAGATACGCAGTATTTT. The genes are TRBV7-2 and TRBJ2-3; D remains unclear. In germline, CDR1 is SGHTA, CDR2 FQGNSA. This CDR3 has 12 residues. V lost 3 bases to trimming and J lost 3 bases, with 4 bases between them. Full variable domain (outside the CDR3, taken from reference TRBV7-2 and TRBJ2-3): GAGVSQSPSNKVTEKGKDVELRCDPISGHTALYWYRQSLGQGLEFLIYFQGNSAPDKSGLPSDRFSAERTGGSVSTLTIQRTQQEDSAVYLCASSFETDTQYFGPGTRLTVL.

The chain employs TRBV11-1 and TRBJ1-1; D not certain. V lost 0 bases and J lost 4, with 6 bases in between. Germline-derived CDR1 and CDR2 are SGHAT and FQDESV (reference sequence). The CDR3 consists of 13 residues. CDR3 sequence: CASSLAAVTEAFF. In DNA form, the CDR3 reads TGTGCCAGCAGCTTAGCCGCGGTCACTGAAGCTTTCTTT.

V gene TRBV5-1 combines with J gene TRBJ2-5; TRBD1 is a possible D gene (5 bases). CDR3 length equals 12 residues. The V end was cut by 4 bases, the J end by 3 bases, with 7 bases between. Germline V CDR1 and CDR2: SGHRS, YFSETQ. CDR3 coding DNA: TGCGCCAGCAGCGCAGGGAAAGAGACCCAGTACTTC. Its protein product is CASSAGKETQYF.

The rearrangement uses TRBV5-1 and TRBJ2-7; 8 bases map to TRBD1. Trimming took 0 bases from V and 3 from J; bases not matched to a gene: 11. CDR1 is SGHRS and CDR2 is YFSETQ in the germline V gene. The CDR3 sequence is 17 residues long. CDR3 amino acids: CASSLDAMGTGIYEQYF. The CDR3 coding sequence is TGCGCCAGCAGCTTGGATGCAATGGGGACAGGCATCTACGAGCAGTACTTC.

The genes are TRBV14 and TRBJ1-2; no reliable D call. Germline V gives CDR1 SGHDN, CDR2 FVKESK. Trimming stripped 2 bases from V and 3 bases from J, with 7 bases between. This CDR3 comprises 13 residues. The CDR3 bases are TGTGCCAGCAGCCAAAGGACGGACTATGGCTACACCTTC. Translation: CASSQRTDYGYTF.

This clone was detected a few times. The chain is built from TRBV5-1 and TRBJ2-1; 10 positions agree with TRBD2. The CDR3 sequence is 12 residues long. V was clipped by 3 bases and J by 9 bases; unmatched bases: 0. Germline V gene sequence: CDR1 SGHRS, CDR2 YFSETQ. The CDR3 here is CASSSSGGEQFF. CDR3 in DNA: TGCGCCAGCAGCTCTAGCGGGGGTGAGCAGTTCTTC.

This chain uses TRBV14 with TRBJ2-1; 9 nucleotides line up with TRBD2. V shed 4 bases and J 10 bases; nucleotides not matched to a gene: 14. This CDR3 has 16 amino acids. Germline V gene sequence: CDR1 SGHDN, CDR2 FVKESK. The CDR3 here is CASSPVGGRGLREQFF. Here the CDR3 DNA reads TGTGCCAGCAGCCCCGTCGGCGGGAGGGGGTTGAGGGAGCAGTTCTTC. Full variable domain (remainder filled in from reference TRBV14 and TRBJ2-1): EAGVTQFPSHSVIEKGQTVTLRCDPISGHDNLYWYRRVMGKEIKFLLHFVKESKQDESGMPNNRFLAERTGGTYSTLKVQPAELEDSGVYFCASSPVGGRGLREQFFGPGTRLTVL.

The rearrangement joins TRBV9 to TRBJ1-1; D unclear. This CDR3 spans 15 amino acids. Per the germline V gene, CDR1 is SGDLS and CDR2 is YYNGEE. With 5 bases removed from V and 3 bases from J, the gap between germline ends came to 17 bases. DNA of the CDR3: TGTGCCAGCAGTGTGGGGTCGGGGATTGACACTGAAGCTTTCTTT. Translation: CASSVGSGIDTEAFF.

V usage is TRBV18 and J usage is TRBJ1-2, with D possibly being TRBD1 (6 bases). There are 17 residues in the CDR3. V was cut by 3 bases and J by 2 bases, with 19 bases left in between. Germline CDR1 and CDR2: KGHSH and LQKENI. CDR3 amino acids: CASSPKKNREWNYGYTF. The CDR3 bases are TGTGCCAGCTCACCGAAGAAAAACAGGGAATGGAACTATGGCTACACCTTC.

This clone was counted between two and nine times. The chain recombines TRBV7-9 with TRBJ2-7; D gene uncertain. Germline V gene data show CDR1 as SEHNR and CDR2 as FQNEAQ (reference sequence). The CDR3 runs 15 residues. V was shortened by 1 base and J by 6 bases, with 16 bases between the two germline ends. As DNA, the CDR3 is TGTGCCAGCAGCTTAGGGTCCCAGGCTCACTCCGAGCAGTACTTC. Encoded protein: CASSLGSQAHSEQYF.